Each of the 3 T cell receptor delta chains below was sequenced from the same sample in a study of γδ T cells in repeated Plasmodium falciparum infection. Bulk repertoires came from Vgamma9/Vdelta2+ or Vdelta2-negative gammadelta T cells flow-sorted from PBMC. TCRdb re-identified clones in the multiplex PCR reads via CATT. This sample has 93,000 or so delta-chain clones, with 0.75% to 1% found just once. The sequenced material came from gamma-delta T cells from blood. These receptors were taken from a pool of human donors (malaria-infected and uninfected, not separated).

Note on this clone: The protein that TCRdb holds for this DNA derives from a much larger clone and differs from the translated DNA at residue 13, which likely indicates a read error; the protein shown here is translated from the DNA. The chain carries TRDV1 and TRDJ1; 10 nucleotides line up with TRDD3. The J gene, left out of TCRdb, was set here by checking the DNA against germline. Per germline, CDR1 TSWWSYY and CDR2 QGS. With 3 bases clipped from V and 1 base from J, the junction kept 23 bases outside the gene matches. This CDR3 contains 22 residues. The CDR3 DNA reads TGTGCTCTTGGGGATTCTTCCTTCCTCGGAAGAGTGCGGGGGATACGCACCGATAAACTCATCTTT. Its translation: CALGDSSFLGRVRGIRTDKLIF.

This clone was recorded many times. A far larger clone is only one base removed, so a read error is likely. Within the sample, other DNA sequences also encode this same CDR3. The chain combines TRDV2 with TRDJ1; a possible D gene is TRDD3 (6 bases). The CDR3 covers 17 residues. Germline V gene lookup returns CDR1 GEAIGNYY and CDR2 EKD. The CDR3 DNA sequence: TGTGCCTGTGATAGATTGCTGCGGGGATCGGACACCGACAAACTCATCTTT. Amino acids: CACDRLLRGSDTDKLIF.

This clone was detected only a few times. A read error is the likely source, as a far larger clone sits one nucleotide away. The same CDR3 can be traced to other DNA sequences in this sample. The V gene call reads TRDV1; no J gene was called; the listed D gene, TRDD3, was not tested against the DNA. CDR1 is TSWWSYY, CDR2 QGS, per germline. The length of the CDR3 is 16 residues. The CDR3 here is CALGERPRGIRDKLIF. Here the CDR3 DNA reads TGTGCTCTTGGGGAACGCCCTCGGGGGATACGCGATAAGCTCATCTTT.